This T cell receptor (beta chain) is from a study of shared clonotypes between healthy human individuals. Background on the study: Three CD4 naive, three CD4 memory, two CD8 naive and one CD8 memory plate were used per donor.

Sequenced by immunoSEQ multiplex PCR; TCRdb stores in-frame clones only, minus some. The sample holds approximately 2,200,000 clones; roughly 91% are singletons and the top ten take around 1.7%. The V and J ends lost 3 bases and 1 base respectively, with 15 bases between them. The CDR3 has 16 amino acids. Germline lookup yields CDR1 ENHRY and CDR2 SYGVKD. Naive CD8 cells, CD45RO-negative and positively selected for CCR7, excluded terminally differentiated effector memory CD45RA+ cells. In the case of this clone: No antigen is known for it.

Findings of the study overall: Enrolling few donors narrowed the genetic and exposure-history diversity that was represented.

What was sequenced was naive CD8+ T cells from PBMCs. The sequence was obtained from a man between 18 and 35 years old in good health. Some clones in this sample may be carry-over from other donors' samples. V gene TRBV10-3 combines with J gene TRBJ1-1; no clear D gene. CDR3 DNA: TGTGCCATCAGTGATGAACTCTCGCGCGAGAACACTGAAGCTTTCTTT. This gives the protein CAISDELSRENTEAFF.